These 9 T cell receptor beta chains were sequenced from one sample in a study of molecular identifiers for immune sequencing clone quantification. From the PCR reads, TCRdb called clonotypes with MiXCR, one entry per CDR3 protein. Of 490,000 or so distinct CDR3 sequences listed, about 20% are singletons. Sequencing input: naive CD8+ T cells from blood, with Jurkat cell RNA spiked in. Subset indicated: FACS-sorted CD8+CD4-CCR7+CD45RA+ naive T cells. The receptors were gathered from a human donor in good health. Some libraries in this study had Jurkat cell RNA spiked in.

The CDR3 DNA reads as TGTGCCAGCAGCCAACTGGCCGGACAGGGAATATCTGAAGCTTTCTTT. It codes for CASSQLAGQGISEAFF. The chain carries TRBV3-1 and TRBJ1-1, with 8 bases identical to TRBD1. Germline lookup yields CDR1 LGHDT and CDR2 YNNKEL (reference sequence). V was pared by 2 bases and J by 6 bases, with 11 bases of the junction left unmatched. CDR3 length: 16 amino acids. The variable domain in full, completed from reference TRBV3-1 and TRBJ1-1, reads DTAVSQTPKYLVTQMGNDKSIKCEQNLGHDTMYWYKQDSKKFLKIMFSYNNKELIINETVPNRFSPKSPDKAHLNLHINSLELGDSAVYFCASSQLAGQGISEAFFGQGTRLTVV.

This clonotype was counted many times. The CDR3 sequence: CAISEGFSYEQYF. CDR3 nucleotide sequence: TGTGCCATCAGTGAAGGGTTCTCCTACGAGCAGTACTTC. The gene calls are TRBV10-3 and TRBJ2-7; D uncertain. Trimming shortened V by 3 bases and J by 0 bases, and 6 bases separated the two germline ends. In germline, CDR1 is ENHRY, CDR2 SYGVKD. The CDR3 has 13 amino acids.

This clonotype has ten or more counts. V usage is TRBV12-3 or TRBV12-4 and J usage is TRBJ2-7, with D perhaps TRBD2 (6 bases). V was clipped by 6 bases and J by 6 bases, with 12 bases between them. The CDR3 has 12 residues. DNA of the CDR3: TGTGCCAGCAGCCAAGCGGGTGTCGAGCAGTACTTC. It codes for CASSQAGVEQYF.

This clonotype was seen only once. This rearrangement joins TRBV19 to TRBJ1-5; TRBD1 is a possible D gene (6 bases). The CDR3 is made up of 17 amino acids. With 0 bases removed from V and 2 bases from J, the gap between germline ends came to 14 bases. Looked up from germline, CDR1 is LNHDA and CDR2 is SQIVND (reference sequence). The chain's CDR3 is CASSIEEGVMGNQPQHF. CDR3 sequence (DNA): TGTGCCAGTAGTATAGAGGAGGGGGTGATGGGCAATCAGCCCCAGCATTTT.

This clonotype has a count of ten or more. The rearrangement joins TRBV6-1 to TRBJ2-7, with D uncertain. V was clipped by 1 base and J by 2 bases, with 6 bases between them. Per the germline V gene, CDR1 is MNHNS and CDR2 is SASEGT. The CDR3 runs to 13 residues. CDR3 coding DNA: TGTGCCAGCAGTGAAGTAGGGCCCTACGAGCAGTACTTC. Translating it yields CASSEVGPYEQYF.

This clonotype came up a few times. This chain joins TRBV12-3 or TRBV12-4 and TRBJ1-6; D unresolved. The ends were cut back, 4 bases at V and 7 bases at J, with 14 bases in the middle. The CDR3 extends over 15 amino acids. In DNA, the CDR3 is TGTGCCAGCAGTTCCCCCGGGGTAGGGAATTCACCCCTCCACTTT. Residues: CASSSPGVGNSPLHF.

The CDR3 region is CASSSYPGHLYFTDTQYF. CDR3 DNA: TGTGCCAGCAGTTCCTATCCGGGACACCTATACTTCACAGATACGCAGTATTTT. J is TRBJ2-3 and V is TRBV27; a possible D gene is TRBD1 (6 bases). This CDR3 is built from 18 residues. CDR1 and CDR2 (germline): MNHEY, SMNVEV (reference sequence). Trimming took off 4 bases at V and 2 bases at J, with 22 bases between the two ends.

This clonotype came up many times. The chain uses TRBV14 and TRBJ1-1, with 8 bases identical to TRBD1. Germline CDR1 reads SGHDN; CDR2 reads FVKESK. Trimming at V came to 3 bases and at J to 3 bases, leaving 9 bases not matched to a gene. The CDR3 has 16 amino acids. CDR3 amino acids: CASSHRSGQGDTEAFF. The CDR3 DNA is TGTGCCAGCAGCCATCGTTCCGGACAGGGAGACACTGAAGCTTTCTTT.

The chain joins TRBV6-6 to TRBJ2-7; D ambiguous. Trimming left V 2 bases short and J 2 bases short, with 7 bases between. The CDR3 runs 13 residues. CDR1 and CDR2 (germline): MNHNY, SVGAGI (reference sequence). The CDR3, as DNA: TGTGCCAGCAGTTACAAGACCCCCTACGAGCAGTACTTC. As protein: CASSYKTPYEQYF.